The clone carrying this T cell receptor beta chain has just a few counts. Its target is unknown. By quantitative 5'-RACE with molecular barcodes, the TCR beta libraries were made. TCRdb re-derived calls from the 5' RACE reads in MiXCR, one entry per CDR3 protein. The sample lists 200,000 to 250,000 distinct CDR3 sequences, around 20% seen once, with about 42% in the top ten. This specimen belongs to a study of CD8 T cells in ankylosing spondylitis. Study results and caveats: A CD8+ phenotype characterized the disease-linked clones, which were relatively rare in peripheral blood. Reactive arthritis synovial fluid and blood were previously reported to contain some motif variants. A TCR beta motif of roughly eight highly homologous variants seemed to mark ankylosing spondylitis blood. Significant enrichment of disease-linked clones was reported in matched ankylosing spondylitis synovial fluid.

Trimming cost V 4 bases and J 5 bases; bases outside gene matches: 3. The CDR3 contains 14 residues. Germline V lookup: CDR1 SGHNT, CDR2 YENEEA. The V and J genes are TRBV11-3 and TRBJ2-3; TRBD2 matches at 10 bases. The sequence was collected from a male donor with ankylosing spondylitis. Sequenced input: blood, either unsorted or a sorted T cell fraction (not recorded which). CDR3 coding DNA: TGTGCCAGCAGCTCACTAGCGGGGAGAGATACGCAGTATTTT. This sequence encodes CASSSLAGRDTQYF.